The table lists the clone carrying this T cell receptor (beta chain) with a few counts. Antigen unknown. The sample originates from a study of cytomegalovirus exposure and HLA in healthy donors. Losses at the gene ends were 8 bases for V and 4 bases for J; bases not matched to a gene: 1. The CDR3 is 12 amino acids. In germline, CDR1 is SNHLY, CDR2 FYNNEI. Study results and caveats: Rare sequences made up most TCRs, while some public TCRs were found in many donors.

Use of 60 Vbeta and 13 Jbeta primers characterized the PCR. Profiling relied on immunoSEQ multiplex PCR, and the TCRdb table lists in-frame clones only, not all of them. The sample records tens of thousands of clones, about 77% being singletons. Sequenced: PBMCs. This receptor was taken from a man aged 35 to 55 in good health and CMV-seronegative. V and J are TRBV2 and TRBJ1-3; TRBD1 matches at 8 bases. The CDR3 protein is CASGQGGNTIYF. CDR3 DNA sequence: TGTGCCAGCGGACAGGGAGGAAACACCATATATTTT.